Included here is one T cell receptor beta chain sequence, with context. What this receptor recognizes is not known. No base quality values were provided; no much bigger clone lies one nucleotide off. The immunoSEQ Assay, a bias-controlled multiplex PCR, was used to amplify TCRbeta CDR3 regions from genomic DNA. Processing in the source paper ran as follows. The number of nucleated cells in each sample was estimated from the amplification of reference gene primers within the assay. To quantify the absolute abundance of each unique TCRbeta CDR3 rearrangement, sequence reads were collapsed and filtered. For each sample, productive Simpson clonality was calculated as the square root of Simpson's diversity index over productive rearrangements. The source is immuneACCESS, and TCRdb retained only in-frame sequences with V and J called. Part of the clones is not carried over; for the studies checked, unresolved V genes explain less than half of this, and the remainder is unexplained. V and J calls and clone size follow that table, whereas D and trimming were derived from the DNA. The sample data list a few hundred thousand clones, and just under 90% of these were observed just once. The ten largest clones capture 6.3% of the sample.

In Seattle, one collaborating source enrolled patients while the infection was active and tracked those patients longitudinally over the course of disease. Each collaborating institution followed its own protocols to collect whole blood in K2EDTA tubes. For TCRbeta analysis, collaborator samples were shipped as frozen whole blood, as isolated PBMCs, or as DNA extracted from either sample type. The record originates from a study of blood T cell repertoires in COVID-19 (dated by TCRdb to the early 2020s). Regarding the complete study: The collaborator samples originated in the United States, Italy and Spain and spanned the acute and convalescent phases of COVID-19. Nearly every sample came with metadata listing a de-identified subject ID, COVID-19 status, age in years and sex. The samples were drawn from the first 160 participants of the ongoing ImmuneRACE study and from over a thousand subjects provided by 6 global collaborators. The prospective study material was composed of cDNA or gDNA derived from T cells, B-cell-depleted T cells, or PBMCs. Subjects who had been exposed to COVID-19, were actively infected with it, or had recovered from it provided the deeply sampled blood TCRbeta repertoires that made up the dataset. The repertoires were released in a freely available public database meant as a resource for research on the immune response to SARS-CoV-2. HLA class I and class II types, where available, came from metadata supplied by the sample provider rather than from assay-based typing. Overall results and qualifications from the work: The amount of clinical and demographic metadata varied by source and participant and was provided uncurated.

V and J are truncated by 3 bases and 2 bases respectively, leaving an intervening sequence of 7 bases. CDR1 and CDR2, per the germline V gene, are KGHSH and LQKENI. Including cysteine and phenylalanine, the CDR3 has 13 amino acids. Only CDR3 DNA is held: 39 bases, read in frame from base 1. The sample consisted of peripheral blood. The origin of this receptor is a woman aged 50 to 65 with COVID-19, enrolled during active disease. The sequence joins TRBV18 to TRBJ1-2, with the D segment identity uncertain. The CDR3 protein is CASSPSGNYGYTF. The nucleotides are TGTGCCAGCTCACCGTCGGGGAACTATGGCTACACCTTC.